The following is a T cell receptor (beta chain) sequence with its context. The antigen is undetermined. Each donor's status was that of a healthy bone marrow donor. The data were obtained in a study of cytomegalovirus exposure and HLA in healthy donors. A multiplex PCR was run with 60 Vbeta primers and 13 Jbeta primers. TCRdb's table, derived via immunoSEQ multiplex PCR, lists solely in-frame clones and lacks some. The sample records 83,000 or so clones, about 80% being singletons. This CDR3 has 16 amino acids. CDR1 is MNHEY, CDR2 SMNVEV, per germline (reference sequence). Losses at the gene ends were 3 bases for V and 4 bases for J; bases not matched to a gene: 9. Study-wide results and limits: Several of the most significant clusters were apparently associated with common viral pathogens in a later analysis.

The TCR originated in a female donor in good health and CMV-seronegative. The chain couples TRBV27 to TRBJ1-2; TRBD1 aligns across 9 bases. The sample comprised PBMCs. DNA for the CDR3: TGTGCCAGCAGTTTCTCCATCCTGACAGGGGGCTATGGCTACACCTTC. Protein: CASSFSILTGGYGYTF.